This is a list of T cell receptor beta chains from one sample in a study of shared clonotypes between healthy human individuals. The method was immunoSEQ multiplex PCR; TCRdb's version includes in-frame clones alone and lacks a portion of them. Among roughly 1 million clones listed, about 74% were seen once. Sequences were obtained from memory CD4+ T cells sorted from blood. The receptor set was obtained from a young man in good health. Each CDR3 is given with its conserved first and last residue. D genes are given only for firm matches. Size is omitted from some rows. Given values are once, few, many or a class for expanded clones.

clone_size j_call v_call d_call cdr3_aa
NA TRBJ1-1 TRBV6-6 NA CASSHRSGEAFF
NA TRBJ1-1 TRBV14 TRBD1 CASSQLTGTGSEAFF
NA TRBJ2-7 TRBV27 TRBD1 CASSEIYSGTGGYEQYF
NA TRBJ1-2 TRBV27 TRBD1 CASSLSTGGAYGYTF
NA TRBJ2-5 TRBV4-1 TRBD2 CASSPRLAGKETQYF
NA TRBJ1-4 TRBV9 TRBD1 CASSQGQGLSNEKLFF
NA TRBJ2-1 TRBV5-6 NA CASSRTPGLSSYNEQFF
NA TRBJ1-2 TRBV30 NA CAWGRTEYGYTF
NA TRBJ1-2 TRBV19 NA CASTRLGPGEGYTF
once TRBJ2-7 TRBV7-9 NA CASTTTGGSYEQYF
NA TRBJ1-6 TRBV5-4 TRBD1 CASSEGQLNSPLHF
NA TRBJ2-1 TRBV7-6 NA CASSSTGYNEQFF
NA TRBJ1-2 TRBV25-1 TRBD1 CASSAGGGYTF
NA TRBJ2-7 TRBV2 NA CASSVSGPNYYEQYF
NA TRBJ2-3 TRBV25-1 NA CASSETGTSKDTQYF
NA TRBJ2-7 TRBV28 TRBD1 CASVRTGKYEQYF
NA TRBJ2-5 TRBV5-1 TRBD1 CASSRTGAETQYF
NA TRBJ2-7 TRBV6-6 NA CASSRTSGEQYF
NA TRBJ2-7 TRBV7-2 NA CASSALDYEQYF
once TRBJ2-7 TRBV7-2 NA CASSQDATPQGQYF
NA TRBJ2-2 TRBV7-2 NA CASRPPGAVGTGELFF
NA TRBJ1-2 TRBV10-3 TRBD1 CAISEAGQFYGYTF
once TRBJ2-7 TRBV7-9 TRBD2 CASSPRVRLAGGHEQYF
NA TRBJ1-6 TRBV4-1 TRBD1 CASSEEAGGSYNSPLHF
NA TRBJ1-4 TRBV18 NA CASSLRATNEKLFF
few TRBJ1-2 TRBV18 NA CASSPPSSYGYTF
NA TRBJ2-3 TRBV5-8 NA CASSLGGGASTDTQYF
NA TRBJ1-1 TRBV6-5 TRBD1 CASSYPGQGRNEAFF
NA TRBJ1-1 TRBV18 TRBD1 CASSPQGAQNTEAFF
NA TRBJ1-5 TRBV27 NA CANRDDQTYREPKGQPQHF
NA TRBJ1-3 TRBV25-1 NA CASSPRSGNTIYF
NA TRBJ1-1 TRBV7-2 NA CASSLGSPPRPFF
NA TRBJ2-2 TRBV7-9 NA CASSPEFPGELFF
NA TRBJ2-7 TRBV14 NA CASSRGVEQYF
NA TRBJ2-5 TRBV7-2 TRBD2 CASSQGLAGGSETQYF
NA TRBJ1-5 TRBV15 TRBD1 CATSRGVGQDQPQHF
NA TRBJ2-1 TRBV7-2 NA CASSLVGGMEQFF